This T cell receptor beta chain is from a study of CD8 T cells in Susac syndrome. The CDR3 covers 14 residues. CDR1 and CDR2 (germline): SGHDT, YYEEEE. Between the trimmed V and J ends, which lost 4 bases and 7 bases, there was a span of 18 bases. Reverse transcription of about 0.45 to 1 ug RNA was performed with random hexamers. Each CDR3 protein gets one entry after TCRdb re-called the immunoSEQ multiplex PCR reads with MiXCR. The top ten clones hold roughly 0.084% of a sample with about 140,000 distinct CDR3 sequences, approximately 96% of them seen once. This clonotype was sampled from a human donor with Susac syndrome. Sequencing used CD4+ T cells from PBMCs. The chain recombines TRBV5-6 with TRBJ2-7; D is undetermined. The CDR3 DNA sequence: TGTGCCAGCAGCGTCATTCTCAAGGAGATGGAGCAGTACTTC. Translated: CASSVILKEMEQYF.